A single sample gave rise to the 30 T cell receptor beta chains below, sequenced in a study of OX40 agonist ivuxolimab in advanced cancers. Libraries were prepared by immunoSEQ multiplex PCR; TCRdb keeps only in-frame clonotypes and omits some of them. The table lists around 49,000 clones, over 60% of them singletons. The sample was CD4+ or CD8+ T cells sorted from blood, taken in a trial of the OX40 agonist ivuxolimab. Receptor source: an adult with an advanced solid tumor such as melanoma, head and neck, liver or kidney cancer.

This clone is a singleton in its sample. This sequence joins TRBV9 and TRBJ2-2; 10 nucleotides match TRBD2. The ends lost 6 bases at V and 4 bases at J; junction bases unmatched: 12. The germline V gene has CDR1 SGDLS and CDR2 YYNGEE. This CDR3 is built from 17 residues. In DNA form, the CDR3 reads TGTGCCAGCAACCTAGGGGGGCTAGCGGGAGCCACCGGGGAGCTGTTTTTT. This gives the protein CASNLGGLAGATGELFF.

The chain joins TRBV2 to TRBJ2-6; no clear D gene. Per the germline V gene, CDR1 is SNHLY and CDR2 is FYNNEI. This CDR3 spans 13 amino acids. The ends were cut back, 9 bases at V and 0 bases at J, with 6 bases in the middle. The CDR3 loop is CARKVSGANVLTF. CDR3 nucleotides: TGTGCCAGAAAGGTCTCTGGGGCCAACGTCCTGACTTTC.

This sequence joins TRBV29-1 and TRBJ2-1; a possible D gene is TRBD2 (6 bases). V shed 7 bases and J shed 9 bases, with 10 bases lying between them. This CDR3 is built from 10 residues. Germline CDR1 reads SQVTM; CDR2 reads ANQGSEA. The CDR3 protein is CSARTTEQFF. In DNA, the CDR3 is TGCAGCGCCCGGACTACTGAGCAGTTCTTC.

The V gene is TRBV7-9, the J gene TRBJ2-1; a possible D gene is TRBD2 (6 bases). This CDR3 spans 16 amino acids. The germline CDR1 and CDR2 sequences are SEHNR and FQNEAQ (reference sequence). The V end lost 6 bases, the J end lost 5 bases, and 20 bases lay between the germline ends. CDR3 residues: CASRPPGLRLHNEQFF. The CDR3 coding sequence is TGTGCCAGCAGGCCCCCGGGACTGCGGCTGCACAATGAGCAGTTCTTC.

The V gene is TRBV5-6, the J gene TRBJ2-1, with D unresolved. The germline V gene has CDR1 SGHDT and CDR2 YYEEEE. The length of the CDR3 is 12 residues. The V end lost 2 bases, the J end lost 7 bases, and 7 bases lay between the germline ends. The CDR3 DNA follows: TGTGCCAGCAGCTTCTCAGATAATGAGCAGTTCTTC. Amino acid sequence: CASSFSDNEQFF.

Here the CDR3 DNA reads TGTGCCAGCACTCCGCCGCTAAGCAATCAGCCCCAGCATTTT. It is translated as CASTPPLSNQPQHF. The V gene is TRBV28, the J gene TRBJ1-5; D not certain. Per germline, CDR1 MDHEN and CDR2 SYDVKM. V lost 7 bases, J lost 1 base, and 11 bases lay in between. The length of the CDR3 is 14 residues.

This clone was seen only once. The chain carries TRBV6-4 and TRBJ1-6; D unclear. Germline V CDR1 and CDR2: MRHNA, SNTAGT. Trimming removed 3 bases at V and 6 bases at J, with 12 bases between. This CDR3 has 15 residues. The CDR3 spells CASSEEAASNSPLHF. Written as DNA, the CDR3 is TGTGCCAGCAGTGAGGAGGCAGCCTCTAATTCACCCCTCCACTTT.

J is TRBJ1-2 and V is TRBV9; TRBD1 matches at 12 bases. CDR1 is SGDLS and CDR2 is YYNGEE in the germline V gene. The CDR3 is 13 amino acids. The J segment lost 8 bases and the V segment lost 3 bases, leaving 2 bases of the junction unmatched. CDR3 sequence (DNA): TGTGCCAGCAGCGCAGGGACAGGGGGCGGCTACACCTTC. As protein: CASSAGTGGGYTF. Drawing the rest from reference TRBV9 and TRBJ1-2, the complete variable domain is DSGVTQTPKHLITATGQRVTLRCSPRSGDLSVYWYQQSLDQGLQFLIQYYNGEERAKGNILERFSAQQFPDLHSELNLSSLELGDSALYFCASSAGTGGGYTFGSGTRLTVV.

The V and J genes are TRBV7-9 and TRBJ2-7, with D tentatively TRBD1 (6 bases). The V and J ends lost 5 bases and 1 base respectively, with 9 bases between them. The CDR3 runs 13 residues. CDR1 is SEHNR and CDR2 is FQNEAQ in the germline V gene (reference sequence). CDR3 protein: CASSGDNSYEQYF. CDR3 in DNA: TGTGCCAGCAGCGGGGACAATTCCTACGAGCAGTACTTC.

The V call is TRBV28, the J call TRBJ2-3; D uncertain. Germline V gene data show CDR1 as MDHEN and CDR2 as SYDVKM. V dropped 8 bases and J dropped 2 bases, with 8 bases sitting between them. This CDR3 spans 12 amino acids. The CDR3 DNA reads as TGTGCCAGCGCACCCTACACAGATACGCAGTATTTT. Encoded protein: CASAPYTDTQYF.

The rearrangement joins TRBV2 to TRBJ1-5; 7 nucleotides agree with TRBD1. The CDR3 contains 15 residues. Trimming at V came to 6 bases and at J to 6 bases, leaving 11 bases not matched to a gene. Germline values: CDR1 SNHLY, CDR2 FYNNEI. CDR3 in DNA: TGTGCCAGCAGCGCTGACAGGGAGTACGGTCAGCCCCAGCATTTT. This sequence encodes CASSADREYGQPQHF.

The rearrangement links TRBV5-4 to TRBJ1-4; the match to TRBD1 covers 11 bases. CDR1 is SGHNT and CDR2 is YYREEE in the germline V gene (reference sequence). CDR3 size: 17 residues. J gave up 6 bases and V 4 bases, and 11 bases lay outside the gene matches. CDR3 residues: CASSDAIGQGAYEKLFF. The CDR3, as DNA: TGTGCCAGCAGCGACGCTATAGGACAGGGGGCGTATGAAAAACTGTTTTTT.

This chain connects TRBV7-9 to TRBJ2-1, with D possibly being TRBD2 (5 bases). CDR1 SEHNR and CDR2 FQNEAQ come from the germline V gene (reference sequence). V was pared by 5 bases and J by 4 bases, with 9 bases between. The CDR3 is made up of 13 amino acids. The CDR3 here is CASSRTEYNEQFF. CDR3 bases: TGTGCCAGCAGCCGGACTGAATACAATGAGCAGTTCTTC.

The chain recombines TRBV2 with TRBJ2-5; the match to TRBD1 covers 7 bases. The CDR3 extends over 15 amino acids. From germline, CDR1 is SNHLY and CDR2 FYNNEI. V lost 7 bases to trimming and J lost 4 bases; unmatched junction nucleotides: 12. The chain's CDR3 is CASKKGAGVGETQYF. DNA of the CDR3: TGTGCCAGCAAGAAGGGGGCCGGGGTAGGAGAGACCCAGTACTTC.

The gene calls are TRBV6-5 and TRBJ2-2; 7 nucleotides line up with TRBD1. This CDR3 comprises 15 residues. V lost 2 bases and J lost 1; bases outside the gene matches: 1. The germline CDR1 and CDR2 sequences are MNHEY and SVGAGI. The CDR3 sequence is CASSYGQVNTGELFF. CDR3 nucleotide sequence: TGTGCCAGCAGTTACGGACAGGTGAACACCGGGGAGCTGTTTTTT.

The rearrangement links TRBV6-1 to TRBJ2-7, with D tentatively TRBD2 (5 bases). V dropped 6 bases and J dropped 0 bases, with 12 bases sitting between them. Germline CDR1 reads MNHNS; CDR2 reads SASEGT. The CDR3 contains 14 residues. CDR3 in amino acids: CASSPSLSSYEQYF. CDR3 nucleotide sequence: TGTGCCAGCAGCCCTAGCCTGAGCTCCTACGAGCAGTACTTC.

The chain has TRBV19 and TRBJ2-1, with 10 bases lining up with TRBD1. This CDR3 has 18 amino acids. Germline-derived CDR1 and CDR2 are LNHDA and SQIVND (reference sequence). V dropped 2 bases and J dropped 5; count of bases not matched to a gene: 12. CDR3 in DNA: TGTGCCAGTAGTATAAGTCTCAGGGGACAGGGGAATCACAATGAGCAGTTCTTC. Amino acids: CASSISLRGQGNHNEQFF.

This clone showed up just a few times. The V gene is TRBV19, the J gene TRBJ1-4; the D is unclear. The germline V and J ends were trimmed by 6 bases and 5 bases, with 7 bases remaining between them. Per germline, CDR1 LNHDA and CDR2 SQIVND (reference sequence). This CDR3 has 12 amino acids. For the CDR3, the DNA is TGTGCCAGTAGACGGATCAATGAAAAACTGTTTTTT. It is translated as CASRRINEKLFF.

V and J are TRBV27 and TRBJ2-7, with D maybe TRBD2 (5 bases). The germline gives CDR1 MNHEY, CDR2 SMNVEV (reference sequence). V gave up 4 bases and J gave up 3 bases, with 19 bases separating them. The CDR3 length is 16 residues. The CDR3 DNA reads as TGTGCCAGCAGTTGGATGACCCCCCCCGGGAACTACGAGCAGTACTTC. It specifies CASSWMTPPGNYEQYF.

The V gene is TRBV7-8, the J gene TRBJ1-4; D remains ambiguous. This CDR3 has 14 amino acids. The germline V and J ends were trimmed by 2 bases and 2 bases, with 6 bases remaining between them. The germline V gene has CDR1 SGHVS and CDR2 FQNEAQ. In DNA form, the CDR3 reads TGTGCCAGCAGCTTAAGGAGGACTAATGAAAAACTGTTTTTT. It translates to CASSLRRTNEKLFF.

CDR3 amino acids: CASSPLTAGFGTGELFF. The CDR3 nucleotides read TGTGCCAGCTCACCACTTACAGCGGGTTTTGGTACCGGGGAGCTGTTTTTT. The V call is TRBV18, the J call TRBJ2-2; D perhaps matches TRBD2 (6 bases). The V and J ends lost 1 base and 5 bases respectively, with 17 bases between them. This CDR3 is built from 17 residues. Germline assignment: CDR1 KGHSH and CDR2 LQKENI.

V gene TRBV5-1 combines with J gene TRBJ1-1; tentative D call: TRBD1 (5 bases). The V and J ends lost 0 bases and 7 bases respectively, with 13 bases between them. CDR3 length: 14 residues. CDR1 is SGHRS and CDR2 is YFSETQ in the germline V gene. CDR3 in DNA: TGCGCCAGCAGCTTGGCCGGTGGGCAGGGTGAAGCTTTCTTT. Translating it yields CASSLAGGQGEAFF.

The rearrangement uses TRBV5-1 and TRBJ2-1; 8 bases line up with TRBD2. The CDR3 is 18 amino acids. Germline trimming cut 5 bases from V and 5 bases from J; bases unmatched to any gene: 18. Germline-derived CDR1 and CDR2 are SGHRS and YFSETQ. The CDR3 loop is CASSRSRLASGSHNEQFF. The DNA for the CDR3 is TGCGCCAGCAGTAGGTCAAGGCTCGCGAGCGGGAGCCACAATGAGCAGTTCTTC.

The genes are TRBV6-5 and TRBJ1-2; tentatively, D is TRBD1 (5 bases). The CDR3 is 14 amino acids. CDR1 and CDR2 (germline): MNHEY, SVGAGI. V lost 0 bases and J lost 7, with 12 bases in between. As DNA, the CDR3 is TGTGCCAGCAGTTACTCGAGGGACCGCGGTGGCTACACCTTC. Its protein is CASSYSRDRGGYTF.

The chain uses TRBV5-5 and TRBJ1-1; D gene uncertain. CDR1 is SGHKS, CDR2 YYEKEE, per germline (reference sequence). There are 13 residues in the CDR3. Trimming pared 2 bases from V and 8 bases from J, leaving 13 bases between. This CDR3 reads CASSFGSTEEAFF. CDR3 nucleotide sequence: TGTGCCAGCAGCTTCGGTAGTACGGAGGAAGCTTTCTTT.

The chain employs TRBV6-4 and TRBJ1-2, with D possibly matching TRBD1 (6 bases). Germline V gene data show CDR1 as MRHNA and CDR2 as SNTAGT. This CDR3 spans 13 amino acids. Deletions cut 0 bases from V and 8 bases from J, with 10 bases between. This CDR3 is CASSDSGQRGYTF. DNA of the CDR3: TGTGCCAGCAGTGACTCGGGACAACGGGGCTACACCTTC.

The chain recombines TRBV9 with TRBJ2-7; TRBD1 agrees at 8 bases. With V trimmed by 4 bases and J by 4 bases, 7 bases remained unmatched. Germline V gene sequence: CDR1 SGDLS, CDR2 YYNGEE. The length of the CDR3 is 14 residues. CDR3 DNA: TGTGCCAGCAGCTTCACCGGGACAGGATACGAGCAGTACTTC. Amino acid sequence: CASSFTGTGYEQYF.

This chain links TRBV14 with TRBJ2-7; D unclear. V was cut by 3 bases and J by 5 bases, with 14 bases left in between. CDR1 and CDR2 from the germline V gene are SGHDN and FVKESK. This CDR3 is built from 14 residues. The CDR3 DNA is TGTGCCAGCAGCCAGCTCAAGGGTGACGACGAGCAGTACTTC. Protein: CASSQLKGDDEQYF.

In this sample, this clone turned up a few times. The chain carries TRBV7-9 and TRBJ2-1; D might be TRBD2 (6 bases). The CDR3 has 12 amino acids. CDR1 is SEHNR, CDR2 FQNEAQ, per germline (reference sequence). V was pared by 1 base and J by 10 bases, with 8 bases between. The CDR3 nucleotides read TGTGCCAGCAGCTTAGACACTAGCGAGCAGTTCTTC. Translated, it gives CASSLDTSEQFF. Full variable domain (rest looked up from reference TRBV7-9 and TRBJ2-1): DTGVSQNPRHKITKRGQNVTFRCDPISEHNRLYWYRQTLGQGPEFLTYFQNEAQLEKSRLLSDRFSAERPKGSFSTLEIQRTEQGDSAMYLCASSLDTSEQFFGPGTRLTVL.

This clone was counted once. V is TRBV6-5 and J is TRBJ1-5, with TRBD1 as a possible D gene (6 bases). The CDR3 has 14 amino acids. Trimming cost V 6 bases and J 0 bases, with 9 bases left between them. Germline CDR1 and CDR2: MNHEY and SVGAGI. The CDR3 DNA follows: TGTGCCAGCAGGGGGGCCTATAGCAATCAGCCCCAGCATTTT. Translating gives CASRGAYSNQPQHF.